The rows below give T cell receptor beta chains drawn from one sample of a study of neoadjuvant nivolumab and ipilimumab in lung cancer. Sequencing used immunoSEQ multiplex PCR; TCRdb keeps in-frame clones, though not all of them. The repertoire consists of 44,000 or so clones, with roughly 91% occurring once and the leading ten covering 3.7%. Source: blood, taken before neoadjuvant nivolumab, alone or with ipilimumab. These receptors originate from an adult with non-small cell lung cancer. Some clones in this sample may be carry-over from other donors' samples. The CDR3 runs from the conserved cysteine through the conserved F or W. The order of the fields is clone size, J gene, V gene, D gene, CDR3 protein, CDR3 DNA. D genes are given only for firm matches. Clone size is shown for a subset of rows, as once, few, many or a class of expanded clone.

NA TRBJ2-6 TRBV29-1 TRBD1 CSVGQGAGANVLTF TGCAGCGTGGGACAGGGGGCTGGGGCCAACGTCCTGACTTTC
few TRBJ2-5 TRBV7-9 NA CASSTSKLRVGETQYF TGTGCCAGCAGCACCTCGAAGCTTAGAGTAGGAGAGACCCAGTACTTC
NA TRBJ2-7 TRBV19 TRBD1 CASSGSRTGRYEQYF TGTGCCAGTAGTGGAAGCAGGACAGGGAGATACGAGCAGTACTTC
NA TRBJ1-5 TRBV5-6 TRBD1 CASSIGQGTRQPQHF TGTGCCAGCAGCATAGGACAGGGGACACGTCAGCCCCAGCATTTT
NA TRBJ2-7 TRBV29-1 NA CSVAGDSYEQYF TGCAGCGTTGCAGGGGACTCCTACGAGCAGTACTTC
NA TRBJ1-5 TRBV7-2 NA CASSSPDSNQPQHF TGTGCCAGCAGCTCCCCCGATAGCAATCAGCCCCAGCATTTT
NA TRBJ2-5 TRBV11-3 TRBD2 CASSRRKGLAGQETQYF TGTGCCAGCAGCCGGAGGAAGGGACTAGCGGGACAAGAGACCCAGTACTTC
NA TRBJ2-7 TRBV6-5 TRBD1 CASSSRDRGAYEQYF TGTGCCAGCAGTTCTCGGGACAGGGGAGCCTACGAGCAGTACTTC
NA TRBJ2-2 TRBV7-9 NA CASSTRQVSTGELFF TGTGCCAGCAGCACCCGACAGGTTTCCACCGGGGAGCTGTTTTTT
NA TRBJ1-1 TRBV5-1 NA CASSFGAMNTEAFF TGCGCCAGCAGCTTCGGGGCCATGAACACTGAAGCTTTCTTT
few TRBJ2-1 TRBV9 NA CASSVEGNYNEQFF TGTGCCAGCAGCGTAGAAGGCAACTACAATGAGCAGTTCTTC
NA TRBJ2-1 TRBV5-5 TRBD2 CASSLGLAGATVIF TGTGCCAGCAGCTTGGGACTAGCGGGAGCCACCGTCATCTTC
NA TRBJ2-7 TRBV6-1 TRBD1 CASSDGGTGGSYEQYF TGTGCCAGCAGTGACGGCGGGACAGGGGGTTCCTACGAGCAGTACTTC
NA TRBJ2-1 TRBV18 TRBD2 CASSLGTSGIYNEQFF TGTGCCAGCTCGCTCGGGACTAGCGGAATCTACAATGAGCAGTTCTTC
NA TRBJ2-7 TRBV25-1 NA CASNEGGRGYEQYF TGTGCCAGCAACGAGGGGGGAAGAGGCTACGAGCAGTACTTC
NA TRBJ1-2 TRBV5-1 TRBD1 CASSLVQGANYGYTF TGCGCCAGCAGCTTGGTGCAGGGGGCAAACTATGGCTACACCTTC
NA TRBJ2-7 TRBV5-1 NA CASRNQQGSYEQYF TGCGCCAGCAGAAATCAACAGGGTTCCTACGAGCAGTACTTC
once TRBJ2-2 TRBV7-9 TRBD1 CASSEQGAGELFF TGTGCCAGCAGTGAACAGGGGGCCGGGGAGCTGTTTTTT
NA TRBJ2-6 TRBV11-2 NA CASSGNSIVGANVLTF TGTGCCAGCAGCGGCAACAGTATCGTTGGGGCCAACGTCCTGACTTTC
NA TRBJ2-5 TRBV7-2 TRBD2 CASSRGRVTPETQYF TGTGCCAGCAGCCGGGGGAGGGTTACTCCGGAGACCCAGTACTTC
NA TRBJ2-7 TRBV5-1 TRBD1 CASSEYAGGYEQYF TGCGCCAGCAGCGAGTATGCAGGGGGCTACGAGCAGTACTTC
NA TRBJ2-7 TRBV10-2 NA CASSSEYEQYF TGCGCCAGTAGTAGTGAGTACGAGCAGTACTTC
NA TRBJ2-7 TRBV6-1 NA CASRPGLTSYEQYF TGTGCCAGCAGGCCGGGACTCACCTCCTACGAGCAGTACTTC
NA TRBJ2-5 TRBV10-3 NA CAISPVTAQGETQYF TGTGCCATCAGTCCGGTGACTGCACAGGGAGAGACCCAGTACTTC
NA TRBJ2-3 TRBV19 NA CASSIGAGRRDTQYF TGTGCCAGTAGTATTGGGGCCGGACGAAGAGATACGCAGTATTTT
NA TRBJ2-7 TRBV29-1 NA CSVEETSTYEQYF TGCAGCGTTGAGGAGACTTCGACCTACGAGCAGTACTTC
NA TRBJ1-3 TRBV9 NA CASSARDNSGNTIYF TGTGCCAGCAGCGCCCGGGACAACTCTGGAAACACCATATATTTT
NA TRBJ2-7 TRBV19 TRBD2 CASSILAGGGRGEQYF TGTGCCAGTAGTATCCTCGCGGGAGGGGGTCGCGGCGAGCAGTACTTC
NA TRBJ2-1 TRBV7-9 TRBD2 CASSLAGGHYNEQFF TGTGCCAGCAGCTTAGCGGGAGGGCACTACAATGAGCAGTTCTTC
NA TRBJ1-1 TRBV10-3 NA CAISETDRNTEAFF TGTGCCATCAGTGAGACGGACAGGAACACTGAAGCTTTCTTT
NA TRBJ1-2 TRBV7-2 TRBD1 CASSLGAGGSYGYTF TGTGCCAGCAGCTTAGGGGCAGGGGGATCCTATGGCTACACCTTC
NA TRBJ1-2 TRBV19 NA CASSFRGGYTF TGTGCCAGTAGTTTCCGCGGTGGCTACACCTTC
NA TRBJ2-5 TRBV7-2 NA CASSPRERETQYF TGTGCCAGCAGCCCGCGCGAGCGAGAGACCCAGTACTTC
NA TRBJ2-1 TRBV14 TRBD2 CASSLGLAVNEQFF TGTGCCAGCAGCTTGGGACTAGCGGTGAATGAGCAGTTCTTC
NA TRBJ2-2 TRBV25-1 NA CASRDAAGYNTGELFF TGTGCCAGCAGAGACGCGGCGGGATATAACACCGGGGAGCTGTTTTTT
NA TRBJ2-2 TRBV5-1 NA CASSPQGNTGELFF TGCGCCAGCAGCCCACAGGGGAACACCGGGGAGCTGTTTTTT
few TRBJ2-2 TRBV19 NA CASSIPTLGNTGELFF TGTGCCAGTAGTATCCCCACGCTAGGGAACACCGGGGAGCTGTTTTTT
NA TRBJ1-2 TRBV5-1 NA CASSQTAYYGYTF TGCGCCAGCAGCCAGACAGCTTACTATGGCTACACCTTC
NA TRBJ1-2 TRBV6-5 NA CASSDPDTGYGYTF TGTGCCAGCAGTGACCCGGACACGGGCTATGGCTACACCTTC
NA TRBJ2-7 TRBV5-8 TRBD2 CASSLSGTSGRKWYF TGTGCCAGCAGCCTCTCCGGGACTAGCGGGAGAAAATGGTACTTC
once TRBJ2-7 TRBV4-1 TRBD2 CASSRKAAAGVYEQYF TGCGCCAGCAGCCGTAAAGCTGCAGCGGGAGTTTACGAGCAGTACTTC